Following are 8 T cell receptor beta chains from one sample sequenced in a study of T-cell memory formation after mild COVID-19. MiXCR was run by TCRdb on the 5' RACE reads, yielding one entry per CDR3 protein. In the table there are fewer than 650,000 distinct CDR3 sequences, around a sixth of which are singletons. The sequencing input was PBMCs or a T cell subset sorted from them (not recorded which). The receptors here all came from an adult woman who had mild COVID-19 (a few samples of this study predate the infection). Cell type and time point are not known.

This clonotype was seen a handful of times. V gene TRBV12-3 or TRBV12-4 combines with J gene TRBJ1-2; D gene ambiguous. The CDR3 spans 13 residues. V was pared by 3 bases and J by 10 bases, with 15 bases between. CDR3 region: CASSFLPGTVYTF. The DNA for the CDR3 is TGTGCCAGCAGTTTTCTTCCAGGTACCGTCTACACCTTC.

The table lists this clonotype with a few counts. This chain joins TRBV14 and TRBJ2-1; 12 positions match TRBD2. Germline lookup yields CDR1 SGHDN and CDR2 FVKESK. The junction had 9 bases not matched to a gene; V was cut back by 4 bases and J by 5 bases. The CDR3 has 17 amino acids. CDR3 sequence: CASSPRLAGGPDNEQFF. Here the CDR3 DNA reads TGTGCCAGCAGCCCTCGCCTAGCGGGAGGGCCGGACAATGAGCAGTTCTTC.

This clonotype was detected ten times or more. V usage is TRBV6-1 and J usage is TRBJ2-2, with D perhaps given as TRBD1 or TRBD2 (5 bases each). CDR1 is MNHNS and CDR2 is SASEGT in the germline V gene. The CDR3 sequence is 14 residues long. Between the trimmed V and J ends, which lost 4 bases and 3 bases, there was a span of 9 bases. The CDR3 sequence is CASSGGRYTGELFF. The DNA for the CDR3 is TGTGCCAGCAGTGGGGGACGTTACACCGGGGAGCTGTTTTTT.

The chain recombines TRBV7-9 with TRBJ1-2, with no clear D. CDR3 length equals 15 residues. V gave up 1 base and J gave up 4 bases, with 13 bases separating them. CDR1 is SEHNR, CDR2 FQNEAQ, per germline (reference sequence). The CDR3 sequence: CASSLVTTAAYGYTF. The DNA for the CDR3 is TGTGCCAGCAGCTTAGTGACGACGGCTGCCTATGGCTACACCTTC.

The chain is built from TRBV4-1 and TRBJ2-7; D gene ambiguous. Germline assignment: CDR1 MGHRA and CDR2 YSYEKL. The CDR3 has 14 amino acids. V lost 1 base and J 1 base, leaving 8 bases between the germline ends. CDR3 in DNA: TGCGCCAGCAGCCAAGCCCCGACGTCCTACGAGCAGTACTTC. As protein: CASSQAPTSYEQYF.

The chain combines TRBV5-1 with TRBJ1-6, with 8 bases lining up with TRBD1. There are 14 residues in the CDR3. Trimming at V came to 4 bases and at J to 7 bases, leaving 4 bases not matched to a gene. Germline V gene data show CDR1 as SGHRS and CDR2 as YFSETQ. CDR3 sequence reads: CASSMDRANSPLHF. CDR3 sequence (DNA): TGCGCCAGCAGCATGGACAGGGCAAATTCACCCCTCCACTTT.

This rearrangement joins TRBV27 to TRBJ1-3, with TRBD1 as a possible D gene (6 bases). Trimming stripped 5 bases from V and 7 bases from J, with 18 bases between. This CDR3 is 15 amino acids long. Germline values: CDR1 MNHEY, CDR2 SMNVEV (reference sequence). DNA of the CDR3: TGTGCCAGCAGTATCGCGTGGGGGGCCAGGAACACCATATATTTT. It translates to CASSIAWGARNTIYF.

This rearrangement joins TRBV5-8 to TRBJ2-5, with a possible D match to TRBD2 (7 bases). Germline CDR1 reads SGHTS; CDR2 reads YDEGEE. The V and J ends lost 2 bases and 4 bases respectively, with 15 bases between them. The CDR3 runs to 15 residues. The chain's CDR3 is CASSFGGGAIETQYF. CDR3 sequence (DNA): TGTGCCAGCAGCTTCGGAGGGGGGGCGATAGAGACCCAGTACTTC. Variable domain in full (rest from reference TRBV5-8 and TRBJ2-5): EAGVTQSPTHLIKTRGQQATLRCSPISGHTSVYWYQQALGLGLQFLLWYDEGEERNRGNFPPRFSGRQFPNYSSELNVNALELEDSALYLCASSFGGGAIETQYFGPGTRLLVL.